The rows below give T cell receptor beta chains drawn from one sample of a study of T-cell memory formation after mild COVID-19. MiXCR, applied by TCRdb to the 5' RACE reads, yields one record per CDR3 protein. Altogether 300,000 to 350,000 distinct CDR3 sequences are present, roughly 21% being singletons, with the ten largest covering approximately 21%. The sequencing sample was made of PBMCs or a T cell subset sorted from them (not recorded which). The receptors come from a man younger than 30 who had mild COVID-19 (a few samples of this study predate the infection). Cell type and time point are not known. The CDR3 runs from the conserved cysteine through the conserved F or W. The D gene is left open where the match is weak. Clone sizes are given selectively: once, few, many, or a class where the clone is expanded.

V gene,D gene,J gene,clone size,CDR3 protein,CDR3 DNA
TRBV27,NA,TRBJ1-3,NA,CASRQGQSLGYTIYF,TGTGCCAGCAGACAGGGACAAAGCCTTGGGTACACCATATATTTT
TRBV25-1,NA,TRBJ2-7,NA,CASSEYNGPHEQYF,TGTGCCAGCAGTGAATATAACGGTCCGCACGAGCAGTACTTC
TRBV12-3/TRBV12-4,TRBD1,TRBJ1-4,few,CASSLQGARNEKLFF,TGTGCCAGCAGTTTACAGGGGGCTAGGAATGAAAAACTGTTTTTT
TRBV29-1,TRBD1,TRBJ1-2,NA,CSVDRATMSYTF,TGCAGCGTCGACAGGGCCACCATGAGCTACACCTTC
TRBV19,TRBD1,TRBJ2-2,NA,CASSRQGRRTGELFF,TGTGCCAGTAGTCGACAGGGGCGGAGGACCGGGGAGCTGTTTTTT
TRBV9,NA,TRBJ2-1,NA,CASSGPRDHEQFF,TGTGCCAGCAGCGGCCCCCGGGATCACGAGCAGTTCTTC
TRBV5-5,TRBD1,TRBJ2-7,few,CASSFPGQGVYEQYF,TGTGCCAGCAGCTTTCCTGGACAGGGAGTCTACGAGCAGTACTTC
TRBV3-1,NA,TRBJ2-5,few,CASSPFGETQYF,TGTGCCAGCAGCCCTTTCGGGGAGACCCAGTACTTC
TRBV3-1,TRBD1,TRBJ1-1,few,CASSITSQGATTEAFF,TGTGCCAGCAGCATAACGTCACAGGGGGCGACCACTGAAGCTTTCTTT
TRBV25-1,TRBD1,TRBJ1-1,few,CASRKTGAEAFF,TGTGCCAGCAGAAAGACAGGGGCTGAAGCTTTCTTT
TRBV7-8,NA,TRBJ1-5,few,CASSLKGPRRPQHF,TGTGCCAGCAGCTTAAAAGGACCCCGAAGACCCCAGCATTTT
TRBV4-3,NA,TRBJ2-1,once,CASSQEGTEQFF,TGCGCCAGCAGCCAAGAAGGGACCGAGCAGTTCTTC
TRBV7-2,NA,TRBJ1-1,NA,CASNPQGGGEAFF,TGTGCCAGCAACCCTCAGGGTGGGGGTGAAGCTTTCTTT
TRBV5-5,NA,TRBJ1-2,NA,CASSTGPINYGYTF,TGTGCCAGCAGCACGGGACCGATTAACTATGGCTACACCTTC
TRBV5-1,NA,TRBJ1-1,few,CASSLAGSEAFF,TGCGCCAGCAGCTTGGCCGGGTCAGAAGCTTTCTTT
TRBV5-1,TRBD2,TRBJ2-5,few,CASSFGLAGGMGETQYF,TGCGCCAGCAGCTTTGGACTAGCGGGGGGCATGGGAGAGACCCAGTACTTC
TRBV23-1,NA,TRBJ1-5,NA,CASVVSGPSPQHF,TGCGCCAGCGTCGTAAGCGGCCCGTCGCCCCAGCATTTT
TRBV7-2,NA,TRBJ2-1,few,CASSFWGTNEQFF,TGTGCCAGCAGCTTTTGGGGTACCAATGAGCAGTTCTTC
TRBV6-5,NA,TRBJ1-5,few,CASSYSRQGDQPQHF,TGTGCCAGCAGTTACTCGAGGCAGGGCGATCAGCCCCAGCATTTT
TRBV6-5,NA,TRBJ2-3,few,CASRATTGSTDTQYF,TGTGCCAGCAGAGCTACGACAGGTAGCACAGATACGCAGTATTTT
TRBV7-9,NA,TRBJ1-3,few,CASTISSSGNTIYF,TGTGCCAGCACTATTTCGAGCTCTGGAAACACCATATATTTT
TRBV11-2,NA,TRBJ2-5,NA,CASSTVGTQYF,TGTGCCAGCAGCACAGTGGGGACCCAGTACTTC
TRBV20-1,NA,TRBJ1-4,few,CSASLRQLDEKLFF,TGCAGTGCTAGCCTTCGACAGTTAGATGAAAAACTGTTTTTT
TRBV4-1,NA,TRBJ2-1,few,CASSQRIASYNEQFF,TGCGCCAGCAGCCAGAGAATCGCCTCCTACAATGAGCAGTTCTTC
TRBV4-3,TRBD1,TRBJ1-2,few,CASSQPGQPYGYTF,TGCGCCAGCAGCCAACCGGGACAGCCCTATGGCTACACCTTC
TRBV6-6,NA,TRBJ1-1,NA,CASRGVRDFF,TGTGCCAGCAGAGGCGTCAGGGATTTCTTT
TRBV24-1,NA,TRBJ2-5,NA,CATSDPDRQETQYF,TGTGCCACCAGTGATCCAGACCGCCAAGAGACCCAGTACTTC
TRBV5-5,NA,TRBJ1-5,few,CASSFVPNSNQPQHF,TGTGCCAGCAGCTTCGTTCCGAATAGCAATCAGCCCCAGCATTTT
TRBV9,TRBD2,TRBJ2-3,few,CASSWTTSGGPDTQYF,TGTGCCAGCAGTTGGACTACTAGCGGGGGGCCAGATACGCAGTATTTT
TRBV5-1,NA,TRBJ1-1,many,CASSSDSNTEAFF,TGCGCCAGCAGCTCGGACAGCAACACTGAAGCTTTCTTT
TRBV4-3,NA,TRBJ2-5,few,CASSQEKGRETQYF,TGCGCCAGCAGCCAAGAGAAGGGGCGTGAGACCCAGTACTTC
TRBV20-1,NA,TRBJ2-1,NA,CSASPAFGAGENNEQFF,TGCAGTGCTAGCCCGGCCTTTGGAGCGGGTGAGAACAATGAGCAGTTCTTC
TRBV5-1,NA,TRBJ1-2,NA,CASSFADISTGYTF,TGCGCCAGCAGCTTCGCCGATATTTCTACAGGCTACACCTTC
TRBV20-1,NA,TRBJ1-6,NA,CSATWVGDNSPLHF,TGCAGTGCTACGTGGGTTGGGGATAATTCACCCCTCCACTTT
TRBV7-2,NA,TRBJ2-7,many,CASSLDSDASSYEQYF,TGTGCCAGCAGCTTAGATTCGGACGCGAGCTCCTACGAGCAGTACTTC
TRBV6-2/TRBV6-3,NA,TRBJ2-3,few,CATLRFGGGTDTQYF,TGTGCCACCCTAAGGTTCGGGGGTGGCACAGATACGCAGTATTTT
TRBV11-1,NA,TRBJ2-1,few,CASSPRQGGIDEQFF,TGTGCCAGCAGCCCGCGACAGGGCGGGATCGATGAGCAGTTCTTC
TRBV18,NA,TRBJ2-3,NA,CASSRPDADTQYF,TGTGCCAGCTCACGACCCGACGCAGATACGCAGTATTTT
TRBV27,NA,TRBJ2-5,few,CASRDSAWETQYF,TGTGCCAGCAGGGACTCCGCCTGGGAGACCCAGTACTTC
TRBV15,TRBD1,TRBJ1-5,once,CATNPGQSNQPQHF,TGTGCCACAAACCCGGGACAGAGTAATCAGCCCCAGCATTTT
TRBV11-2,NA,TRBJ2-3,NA,CASSLAGRSPDTQYF,TGTGCCAGCAGCCTGGCTGGGAGGAGCCCAGATACGCAGTATTTT
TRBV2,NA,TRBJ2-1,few,CASSVAAPLNEQFF,TGTGCCAGCAGTGTTGCTGCCCCACTTAATGAGCAGTTCTTC
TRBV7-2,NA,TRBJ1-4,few,CASSLEDEKLFF,TGTGCCAGCAGCTTAGAGGACGAAAAACTGTTTTTT
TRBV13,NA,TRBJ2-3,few,CASSLVASDTQYF,TGTGCCAGCAGCTTAGTTGCCTCAGATACGCAGTATTTT
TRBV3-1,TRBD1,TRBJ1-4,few,CASSHVGQGVEKLFF,TGTGCCAGCAGCCATGTGGGACAGGGCGTGGAAAAACTGTTTTTT
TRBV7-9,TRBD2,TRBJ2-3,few,CASSLALAGVPTSTDTQYF,TGTGCCAGCAGCTTAGCTCTGGCGGGGGTGCCGACTAGCACAGATACGCAGTATTTT
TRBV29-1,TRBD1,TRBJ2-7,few,CSVAVRTGIYEQYF,TGCAGCGTTGCAGTTCGGACAGGGATCTACGAGCAGTACTTC
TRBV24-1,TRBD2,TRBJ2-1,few,CATNGGEGSYNEQFF,TGTGCCACTAATGGAGGGGAGGGTTCCTACAATGAGCAGTTCTTC
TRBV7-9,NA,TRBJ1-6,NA,CASSLVRGSGSPLHF,TGTGCCAGCAGCTTAGTCAGGGGTAGCGGGTCACCCCTCCACTTT
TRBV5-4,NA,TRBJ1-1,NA,CASSIYRMNTEAFF,TGTGCCAGCAGCATATACAGGATGAACACTGAAGCTTTCTTT
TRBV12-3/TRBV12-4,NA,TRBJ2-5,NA,CASRTGYEEETQYF,TGTGCCAGCAGAACAGGGTATGAAGAAGAGACCCAGTACTTC
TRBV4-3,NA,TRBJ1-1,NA,CASSQDGSYTEAFF,TGCGCCAGCAGCCAAGATGGATCTTACACTGAAGCTTTCTTT
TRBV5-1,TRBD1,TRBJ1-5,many,CASSLEGDRDQPQHF,TGCGCCAGCAGCTTGGAGGGGGACAGAGATCAGCCCCAGCATTTT
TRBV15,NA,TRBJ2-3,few,CATSRVISTTDTQYF,TGTGCCACCAGCAGAGTGATATCTACCACAGATACGCAGTATTTT
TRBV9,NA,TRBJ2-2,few,CASSHANTGELFF,TGTGCCAGCAGCCACGCGAACACCGGGGAGCTGTTTTTT